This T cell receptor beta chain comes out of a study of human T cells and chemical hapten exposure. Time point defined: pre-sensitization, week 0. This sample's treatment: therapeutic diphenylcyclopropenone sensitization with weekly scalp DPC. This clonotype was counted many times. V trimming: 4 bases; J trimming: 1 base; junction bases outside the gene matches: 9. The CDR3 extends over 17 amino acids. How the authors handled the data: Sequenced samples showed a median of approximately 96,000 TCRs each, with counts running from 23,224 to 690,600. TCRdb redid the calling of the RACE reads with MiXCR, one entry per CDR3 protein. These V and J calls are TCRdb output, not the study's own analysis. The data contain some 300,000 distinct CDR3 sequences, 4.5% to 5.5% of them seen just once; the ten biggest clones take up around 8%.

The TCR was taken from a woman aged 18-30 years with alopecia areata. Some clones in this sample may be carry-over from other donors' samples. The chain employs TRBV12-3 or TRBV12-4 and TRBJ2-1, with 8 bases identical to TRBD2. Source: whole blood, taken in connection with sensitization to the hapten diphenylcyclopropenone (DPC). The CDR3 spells CASSSFGGAVSYNEQFF. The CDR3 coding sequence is TGTGCCAGCAGTTCGTTCGGGGGGGCCGTATCCTACAATGAGCAGTTCTTC.